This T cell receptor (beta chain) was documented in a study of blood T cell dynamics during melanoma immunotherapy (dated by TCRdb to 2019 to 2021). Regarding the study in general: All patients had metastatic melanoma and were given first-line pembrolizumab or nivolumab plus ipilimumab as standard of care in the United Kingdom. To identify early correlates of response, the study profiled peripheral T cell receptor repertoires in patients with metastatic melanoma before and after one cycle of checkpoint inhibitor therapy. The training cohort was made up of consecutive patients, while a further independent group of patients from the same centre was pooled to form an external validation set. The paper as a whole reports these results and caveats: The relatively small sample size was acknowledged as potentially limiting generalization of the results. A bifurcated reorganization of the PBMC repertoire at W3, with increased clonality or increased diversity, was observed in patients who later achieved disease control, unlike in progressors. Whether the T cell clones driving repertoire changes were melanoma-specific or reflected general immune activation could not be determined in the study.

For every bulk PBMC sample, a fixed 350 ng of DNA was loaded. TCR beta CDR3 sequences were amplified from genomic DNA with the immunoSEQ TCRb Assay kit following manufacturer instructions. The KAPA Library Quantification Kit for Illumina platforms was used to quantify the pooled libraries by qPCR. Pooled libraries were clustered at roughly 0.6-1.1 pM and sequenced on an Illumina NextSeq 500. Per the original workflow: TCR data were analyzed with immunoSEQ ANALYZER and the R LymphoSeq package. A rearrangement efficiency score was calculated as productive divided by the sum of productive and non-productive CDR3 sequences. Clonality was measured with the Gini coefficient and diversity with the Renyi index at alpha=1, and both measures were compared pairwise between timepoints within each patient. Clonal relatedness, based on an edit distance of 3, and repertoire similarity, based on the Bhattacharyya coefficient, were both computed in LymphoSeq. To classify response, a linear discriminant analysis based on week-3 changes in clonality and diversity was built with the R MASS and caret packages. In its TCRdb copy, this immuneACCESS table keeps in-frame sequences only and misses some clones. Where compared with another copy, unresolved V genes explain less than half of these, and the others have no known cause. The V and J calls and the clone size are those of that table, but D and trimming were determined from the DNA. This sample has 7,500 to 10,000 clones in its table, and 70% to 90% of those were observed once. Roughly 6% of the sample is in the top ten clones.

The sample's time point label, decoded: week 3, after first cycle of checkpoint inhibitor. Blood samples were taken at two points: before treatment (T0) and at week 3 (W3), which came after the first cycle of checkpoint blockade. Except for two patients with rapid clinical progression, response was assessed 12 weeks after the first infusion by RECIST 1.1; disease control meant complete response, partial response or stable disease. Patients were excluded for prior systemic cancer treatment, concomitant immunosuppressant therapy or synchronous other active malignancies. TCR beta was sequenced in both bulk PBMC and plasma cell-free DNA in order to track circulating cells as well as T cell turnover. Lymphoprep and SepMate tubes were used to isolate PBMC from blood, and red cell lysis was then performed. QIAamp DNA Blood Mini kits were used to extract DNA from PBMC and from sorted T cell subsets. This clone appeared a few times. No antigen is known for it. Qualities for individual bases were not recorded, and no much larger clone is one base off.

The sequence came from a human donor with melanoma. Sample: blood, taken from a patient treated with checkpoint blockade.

The CDR3 protein sequence reads: CASSGGGYNEQFF. In nucleotides, the sequence is TGTGCCAGCAGCGGCGGGGGGTACAATGAGCAGTTCTTC. The V gene is TRBV9 and the J gene is TRBJ2-1; 8 nucleotides in the junction match TRBD2. The junction shows trimming of 3 bases on V and 4 bases on J, and the gene matches do not reach 0 bases of it. The CDR3 runs 13 amino acids, cysteine and phenylalanine included. Only the CDR3 portion is preserved as DNA: 39 bases, with reading frame beginning at the first base. The germline V gene supplies CDR1 SGDLS and CDR2 YYNGEE.